One sample yielded the 27 T cell receptor beta chains listed below, sequenced in a study of blood T cell repertoires in COVID-19. Sequencing was performed with immunoSEQ multiplex PCR; in TCRdb, only in-frame clones are kept and a portion is missing. This table holds approximately 25,000 clones, more than 75% found once. What was sequenced was peripheral blood. These TCRs come from a human donor in a cohort sampled during active COVID-19.

The rearrangement joins TRBV4-1 to TRBJ2-3; a possible D gene is TRBD1 (5 bases). The CDR3 sequence is 15 residues long. Between the trimmed V and J ends, which lost 3 bases and 6 bases, there was a span of 16 bases. The V gene's germline CDR1 is MGHRA and CDR2 YSYEKL. CDR3 loop: CASSHQAGRGDTQYF. Here the CDR3 DNA reads TGCGCCAGCAGCCACCAGGCAGGTAGGGGTGATACGCAGTATTTT.

This clone was seen once. The genes are TRBV21-1 and TRBJ2-7; the table's D call TRBD2 went unverified against the DNA. TRBV21-1 corresponds to a pseudogene. The CDR3 consists of 14 residues. CDR3 sequence reads: CASTPKLEDYEQYF. Written as DNA, the CDR3 is TGTGCCAGCACCCCAAAGTTAGAGGACTACGAGCAGTACTTC.

The gene calls are TRBV6-5 and TRBJ2-7; 8 nucleotides line up with TRBD2. Germline CDR1 reads MNHEY; CDR2 reads SVGAGI. V shed 2 bases and J 3 bases; nucleotides not matched to a gene: 9. This CDR3 has 16 residues. The CDR3 region has the DNA TGTGCCAGCAGTTACCGGGGGGGGCGGGAGAACTACGAGCAGTACTTC. As protein: CASSYRGGRENYEQYF.

The chain is built from TRBV14 and TRBJ1-2; D perhaps matches TRBD1 (6 bases). The length of the CDR3 is 14 residues. The V gene lost 5 bases and the J gene lost 8 bases, with 18 bases spanning the gap. CDR1 is SGHDN, CDR2 FVKESK, per germline. DNA for the CDR3: TGTGCCAGCAGCGCACAGGGTTTTTTTAGAGGCTACACCTTC. Encoded protein: CASSAQGFFRGYTF.

J is TRBJ2-7 and V is TRBV5-1, with 10 bases lining up with TRBD2. Germline CDR1 SGHRS, CDR2 YFSETQ. The J segment lost 2 bases and the V segment lost 4 bases, leaving 9 bases of the junction unmatched. This CDR3 has 16 amino acids. The CDR3 nucleotides read TGCGCCAGCAGCCCAGTCGCCAGCGGGAGGGCCTACGAGCAGTACTTC. This gives the protein CASSPVASGRAYEQYF.

The chain carries TRBV13 and TRBJ2-1, with TRBD2 matching 8 bases. The J segment lost 7 bases and the V segment lost 5 bases, leaving 4 bases of the junction unmatched. The V gene's germline CDR1 is PRHDT and CDR2 FYEKMQ (reference sequence). This CDR3 comprises 13 residues. The CDR3 loop reads CASSTGLDNEQFF. The DNA of the CDR3 is TGTGCCAGCAGCACGGGACTAGATAATGAGCAGTTCTTC.

The V call is TRBV11-3, the J call TRBJ1-1; no definite D call. Germline CDR1 reads SGHNT; CDR2 reads YENEEA. V was cut by 1 base and J by 0 bases, with 6 bases left in between. The CDR3 totals 14 residues. The CDR3 region is CASSLAYVNTEAFF. CDR3 sequence (DNA): TGTGCCAGCAGCTTAGCCTACGTGAACACTGAAGCTTTCTTT.

This sequence joins TRBV14 and TRBJ1-4; maybe TRBD1 (5 bases). Deletions cut 3 bases from V and 0 bases from J, with 11 bases between. The germline gives CDR1 SGHDN, CDR2 FVKESK. CDR3 length equals 16 residues. The CDR3 DNA sequence: TGTGCCAGCAGCCAGCATGGGGGGTCAACTAATGAAAAACTGTTTTTT. This codes for CASSQHGGSTNEKLFF.

This clone was detected only once. The chain has TRBV7-9 and TRBJ2-3, with 11 bases that match TRBD1. Trimming took 5 bases from V and 4 from J; bases not matched to a gene: 11. CDR3 length: 17 amino acids. Germline V gene sequence: CDR1 SEHNR, CDR2 FQNEAQ (reference sequence). CDR3 sequence (DNA): TGTGCCAGCAGCAAAATCCCGGGACAGGGGGATGCAGATACGCAGTATTTT. Its translation is CASSKIPGQGDADTQYF.

The V and J genes are TRBV19 and TRBJ2-7; 7 positions match TRBD2. The V gene end was trimmed by 5 bases and the J gene end by 9 bases; junction bases not matched to a gene: 16. Germline CDR1 and CDR2: LNHDA and SQIVND (reference sequence). The CDR3 covers 15 residues. This CDR3 is CASSDGGSRGVGQYF. CDR3 coding DNA: TGTGCCAGTAGTGACGGTGGGTCCCGGGGGGTAGGGCAGTACTTC.

The chain carries TRBV3-1 (or the pseudogene TRBV3-2) and TRBJ1-2; weak D call: TRBD1 (6 bases). V shed 4 bases and J shed 4 bases, with 13 bases lying between them. CDR3 length equals 14 residues. CDR1 and CDR2 from the germline V gene are LGHDT and YNNKEL (reference sequence). The CDR3 spells CASSPTTGTYGYTF. CDR3 in DNA: TGTGCCAGCAGCCCTACAACAGGGACCTATGGCTACACCTTC.

This clone appeared a single time. The chain uses TRBV6-2 or TRBV6-3 and TRBJ2-2, with 14 bases aligning to TRBD2. Germline-derived CDR1 and CDR2 are MNHEY and SVGEGT. This CDR3 contains 16 residues. V lost 6 bases to trimming and J lost 7 bases; unmatched junction nucleotides: 7. CDR3 coding DNA: TGTGCCAGCAGCACCGGACTAGCGGGAGGACGCGGGGAGCTGTTTTTT. It translates to CASSTGLAGGRGELFF.

Remarks on this clone: Germline is not matched at one junction end, which may reflect a read error. The V call is TRBV24-1, the J call TRBJ2-7; D perhaps matches TRBD1 (6 bases). This CDR3 has 11 residues. The germline V gene encodes CDR1 KGHDR and CDR2 SFDVKD. In DNA, the CDR3 is TGTGCCACCAGTGATTCACGGGACATTGACTTC. Protein: CATSDSRDIDF.

The chain has TRBV28 and TRBJ1-4; a possible D gene is TRBD1 (5 bases). CDR3 length: 13 residues. Deletions cut 2 bases from V and 10 bases from J, with 11 bases between. The V gene's germline CDR1 is MDHEN and CDR2 SYDVKM. CDR3 in amino acids: CASSLEGEGKLFF. Written as DNA, the CDR3 is TGTGCCAGCAGTTTAGAAGGGGAAGGAAAACTGTTTTTT.

This clone appeared a few times. This chain joins TRBV7-2 and TRBJ1-6; 7 bases agree with TRBD1. This CDR3 spans 15 amino acids. Germline CDR1 reads SGHTA; CDR2 reads FQGNSA. V dropped 2 bases and J dropped 5; count of bases not matched to a gene: 3. The DNA of the CDR3 is TGTGCCAGCAGCTTATACGGGACAGATAATTCACCCCTCCACTTT. Translating it yields CASSLYGTDNSPLHF.

The chain has TRBV12-5 and TRBJ1-1, with no clear D. Between the trimmed V and J ends, which lost 0 bases and 5 bases, there was a span of 13 bases. The CDR3 spans 15 residues. In germline, CDR1 is LGHNT, CDR2 FRNRAP. DNA for the CDR3: TGTGCTAGTGGTTTGGTAATTTCGGGTGGGACTGAAGCTTTCTTT. It translates to CASGLVISGGTEAFF.

The gene calls are TRBV5-5 and TRBJ2-5; 11 bases match TRBD2. CDR1 and CDR2 (germline): SGHKS, YYEKEE (reference sequence). The J segment lost 2 bases and the V segment lost 7 bases, leaving 1 base of the junction unmatched. This CDR3 region has 13 residues. This CDR3 reads CASGTSGQETQYF. The CDR3 DNA reads as TGTGCCAGCGGGACTAGCGGACAAGAGACCCAGTACTTC.

This clone was seen a single time. DNA for the CDR3: TGTGCCAGCAGCCGCGTGAGGTCCGAGCAGTACTTC. Translation: CASSRVRSEQYF. The V call is TRBV5-4, the J call TRBJ2-7; D gene ambiguous. The CDR3 length is 12 residues. The germline V and J ends were trimmed by 4 bases and 6 bases, with 11 bases remaining between them. Per the germline V gene, CDR1 is SGHNT and CDR2 is YYREEE (reference sequence).

The rearrangement joins TRBV19 to TRBJ2-5; 7 bases agree with TRBD1. Trimming at V came to 6 bases and at J to 5 bases, leaving 12 bases not matched to a gene. This CDR3 spans 15 amino acids. The germline CDR1 and CDR2 sequences are LNHDA and SQIVND (reference sequence). For the CDR3, the DNA is TGTGCCAGTAGCGATCAACAGGGGACGACGGAGACCCAGTACTTC. Translating gives CASSDQQGTTETQYF. Variable domain in full (rest from reference TRBV19 and TRBJ2-5): DGGITQSPKYLFRKEGQNVTLSCEQNLNHDAMYWYRQDPGQGLRLIYYSQIVNDFQKGDIAEGYSVSREKKESFPLTVTSAQKNPTAFYLCASSDQQGTTETQYFGPGTRLLVL.

The V call is TRBV2, the J call TRBJ2-5, with 11 positions matching TRBD2. Trimming cost V 10 bases and J 0 bases; bases outside gene matches: 4. Germline V gene lookup returns CDR1 SNHLY and CDR2 FYNNEI. The CDR3 is made up of 14 amino acids. CDR3: CATQGLADQETQYF. For the CDR3, the DNA is TGTGCCACCCAGGGACTAGCGGACCAAGAGACCCAGTACTTC. The full variable domain, in which reference TRBV2 and TRBJ2-5 provide the parts outside the CDR3, is EPEVTQTPSHQVTQMGQEVILRCVPISNHLYFYWYRQILGQKVEFLVSFYNNEISEKSEIFDDQFSVERPDGSNFTLKIRSTKLEDSAMYFCATQGLADQETQYFGPGTRLLVL.

The chain uses TRBV4-1 and TRBJ2-5; D may be TRBD1 (6 bases). The CDR3 contains 16 residues. CDR1 and CDR2 from the germline V gene are MGHRA and YSYEKL. The ends were cut back, 2 bases at V and 2 bases at J, with 15 bases in the middle. CDR3 sequence reads: CASSQSTRTAQETQYF. The DNA for the CDR3 is TGCGCCAGCAGCCAAAGTACTAGGACAGCGCAAGAGACCCAGTACTTC.

The chain carries TRBV13 and TRBJ2-7; TRBD1 matches at 10 bases. This CDR3 comprises 15 residues. V lost 0 bases to trimming and J lost 4 bases; unmatched junction nucleotides: 3. Germline CDR1 is PRHDT and CDR2 is FYEKMQ (reference sequence). CDR3 nucleotides: TGTGCCAGCAGCTTAGGGACAGGGGGCGTATACGAGCAGTACTTC. Translating gives CASSLGTGGVYEQYF.

V usage is TRBV27 and J usage is TRBJ1-1; no clear D. Per germline, CDR1 MNHEY and CDR2 SMNVEV (reference sequence). V lost 5 bases to trimming and J lost 5 bases, with 18 bases between them. This CDR3 spans 15 amino acids. The CDR3: CASSPPSYWATEAFF. The CDR3 DNA reads as TGTGCCAGCAGTCCTCCCTCGTACTGGGCTACTGAAGCTTTCTTT.

The chain has TRBV29-1 and TRBJ2-7; a possible D gene is TRBD2 (5 bases). CDR3 length equals 13 residues. Between the trimmed V and J ends, which lost 4 bases and 1 base, there was a span of 11 bases. Germline lookup yields CDR1 SQVTM and CDR2 ANQGSEA. CDR3 in DNA: TGCAGCGTTGGAGGACTGTTTTCCTACGAGCAGTACTTC. Translating it yields CSVGGLFSYEQYF.

The chain joins TRBV5-1 to TRBJ1-6; the match to TRBD1 covers 7 bases. The ends lost 0 bases at V and 5 bases at J; junction bases unmatched: 5. Germline V gene lookup returns CDR1 SGHRS and CDR2 YFSETQ. CDR3 length: 16 amino acids. This chain's CDR3 is CASSLGAGTDNSPLHF. The CDR3 coding sequence is TGCGCCAGCAGCTTGGGGGCCGGGACAGATAATTCACCCCTCCACTTT.

The genes are TRBV1 and TRBJ2-1; TRBD2 was called by the table and not checked on the DNA. TRBV1 is noted as a pseudogene. The CDR3 is made up of 17 amino acids. CDR3 region: CTSSQSPGLADYNEQFF. CDR3 in DNA: TGCACCAGCAGCCAATCCCCCGGACTAGCGGACTACAATGAGCAGTTCTTC.

In its sample, this clone was seen once. The CDR3 nucleotides read TGTGCCAGTAGGAGCGGGCCGGAGACCCAGTACTTC. It specifies CASRSGPETQYF. The chain couples TRBV19 to TRBJ2-5; perhaps TRBD2 as D (6 bases). This CDR3 comprises 12 residues. The V end was cut by 6 bases, the J end by 5 bases, with 10 bases between. Germline CDR1 is LNHDA and CDR2 is SQIVND (reference sequence).